The 28 T cell receptor beta chains reported below all come from one sample, sequenced in a study of shared clonotypes between healthy human individuals. Repertoires were generated with immunoSEQ multiplex PCR, while TCRdb's copy carries only in-frame clones and drops some. Among a few million clones, around 90% were seen once, and the ten largest hold more than 0.12%. The sequenced material came from naive CD4+ T cells sorted from blood. Documented subset: CD45RA+ positively selected. The origin of the receptors is a man between 18 and 35 years old in good health.

This chain connects TRBV7-2 to TRBJ1-6, with D possibly being TRBD1 (6 bases). The length of the CDR3 is 16 residues. Trimming took off 3 bases at V and 11 bases at J, with 20 bases between the two ends. Germline CDR1 is SGHTA and CDR2 is FQGNSA. The CDR3 reads CASSFSTLGQKTPLHF. DNA of the CDR3: TGTGCCAGCAGCTTCTCTACCCTGGGACAAAAAACACCCCTCCACTTT.

The CDR3 nucleotides read TGTGCCACCAGCAAATCCCGGGACAGGGAAAAACTGTTTTTT. Its protein is CATSKSRDREKLFF. The V and J genes are TRBV15 and TRBJ1-4; 8 nucleotides line up with TRBD1. The V segment lost 4 bases and the J segment 8 bases; nucleotides outside the gene matches: 6. Germline CDR1 reads LNHNV; CDR2 reads YYDKDF (reference sequence). The CDR3 has 14 residues.

The genes are TRBV5-1 and TRBJ1-2; the D gene is possibly TRBD1 (5 bases). Germline V CDR1 and CDR2: SGHRS, YFSETQ. CDR3 length: 14 residues. The germline V and J ends were trimmed by 1 base and 4 bases, with 11 bases remaining between them. CDR3: CASSLRDSIYGYTF. The CDR3 DNA reads as TGCGCCAGCAGCTTGAGAGACAGCATCTATGGCTACACCTTC.

The chain uses TRBV6-5 and TRBJ1-6; TRBD1 might be the D (5 bases). Germline CDR1 MNHEY, CDR2 SVGAGI. There are 14 residues in the CDR3. With 7 bases removed from V and 6 bases from J, the gap between germline ends came to 13 bases. CDR3: CASNRGAGNSPLHF. The CDR3, as DNA: TGTGCCAGCAATAGAGGGGCGGGTAATTCACCCCTCCACTTT.

The chain employs TRBV5-4 and TRBJ2-7, with D perhaps assigned TRBD1 or TRBD2 (6 bases each). CDR1 and CDR2 from the germline V gene are SGHNT and YYREEE (reference sequence). Trimming left V 4 bases short and J 6 bases short, with 14 bases between. The CDR3 runs to 13 residues. This CDR3 reads CASSRGGLGEQYF. The CDR3, as DNA: TGTGCCAGCAGCCGAGGGGGACTGGGCGAGCAGTACTTC.

Only one count was recorded for this clone. This rearrangement joins TRBV5-1 to TRBJ2-1, with no clear D. Trimming stripped 0 bases from V and 7 bases from J, with 14 bases between. The CDR3 spans 15 residues. CDR1 SGHRS and CDR2 YFSETQ come from the germline V gene. CDR3 nucleotide sequence: TGCGCCAGCAGCTTGGTTGGGCCGCCGCGGAATGAGCAGTTCTTC. Residues: CASSLVGPPRNEQFF.

The chain joins TRBV6-4 to TRBJ1-5; 9 nucleotides line up with TRBD1. The germline gives CDR1 MRHNA, CDR2 SNTAGT. The CDR3 has 22 amino acids. V lost 0 bases, J lost 2 bases, and 20 bases stayed unmatched. The CDR3 DNA reads as TGTGCCAGCAGTGACTCGAGGGACAGGGCCATCCTCACCCATATGGGCAATCAGCCCCAGCATTTT. Translation gives CASSDSRDRAILTHMGNQPQHF.

The chain uses TRBV7-9 and TRBJ1-2; D ambiguous. CDR1 SEHNR and CDR2 FQNEAQ come from the germline V gene (reference sequence). With 1 base removed from V and 2 bases from J, the gap between germline ends came to 14 bases. The CDR3 is 16 amino acids. DNA for the CDR3: TGTGCCAGCAGCTTAGTCCCCGACCGAGGAAACTATGGCTACACCTTC. This translates into CASSLVPDRGNYGYTF.

The chain uses TRBV27 and TRBJ2-3; no definite D call. Germline V gene sequence: CDR1 MNHEY, CDR2 SMNVEV (reference sequence). Trimming stripped 6 bases from V and 1 base from J, with 14 bases between. This CDR3 comprises 15 residues. The CDR3, as DNA: TGTGCCAGCAGCCTGACCTACTCCGGCACAGATACGCAGTATTTT. Its translation is CASSLTYSGTDTQYF.

J is TRBJ2-1 and V is TRBV9; tentative D call: TRBD2 (6 bases). The germline V and J ends were trimmed by 7 bases and 6 bases, with 17 bases remaining between them. From germline, CDR1 is SGDLS and CDR2 YYNGEE. This CDR3 region has 14 residues. CDR3 sequence reads: CASQLDSGTNEQFF. Here the CDR3 DNA reads TGTGCCAGCCAGCTAGATAGCGGCACCAATGAGCAGTTCTTC.

This clone came up once. The J gene is TRBJ2-7, the V gene TRBV6-6; a weak D match, TRBD2 (5 bases). CDR1 is MNHNY, CDR2 SVGAGI, per germline (reference sequence). V was cut by 0 bases and J by 4 bases, with 16 bases left in between. This CDR3 comprises 16 residues. The CDR3 protein is CASSYSASLGRYEQYF. The CDR3, as DNA: TGTGCCAGCAGTTACTCAGCTAGCCTGGGAAGATACGAGCAGTACTTC.

The chain joins TRBV2 to TRBJ2-2; no clear D. The CDR3 has 12 residues. Germline V lookup: CDR1 SNHLY, CDR2 FYNNEI. Trimming left V 3 bases short and J 6 bases short, with 5 bases between. CDR3 nucleotide sequence: TGTGCCAGCAGTGACGCGCCCGGGGAGCTGTTTTTT. Protein: CASSDAPGELFF.

The chain links TRBV10-3 to TRBJ1-2; D gene ambiguous. The V gene's germline CDR1 is ENHRY and CDR2 SYGVKD. Trimming shortened V by 6 bases and J by 7 bases, and 9 bases separated the two germline ends. CDR3 size: 11 residues. CDR3 nucleotide sequence: TGTGCCATCAGAGGGAGCGGTGGCTACACCTTC. This gives the protein CAIRGSGGYTF.

This rearrangement joins TRBV19 to TRBJ1-3; D ambiguous. This CDR3 spans 11 amino acids. V was clipped by 10 bases and J by 4 bases, with 8 bases between them. The germline V gene has CDR1 LNHDA and CDR2 SQIVND (reference sequence). CDR3 residues: CATRTGNTIYF. Here the CDR3 DNA reads TGTGCCACCAGGACGGGAAACACCATATATTTT.

The CDR3 DNA reads TGTGCCATCAGTGTTGCTAGCGGGGGGGATACGCAGTATTTT. Translated: CAISVASGGDTQYF. This sequence joins TRBV10-3 and TRBJ2-3, with 11 bases fitting TRBD2. J was trimmed by 6 bases and V by 4 bases; bases with no gene match: 3. The CDR3 is 14 amino acids. Germline loops: CDR1 ENHRY, CDR2 SYGVKD.

The chain employs TRBV7-9 and TRBJ2-7, with 12 bases identical to TRBD2. The germline V gene has CDR1 SEHNR and CDR2 FQNEAQ (reference sequence). The V and J ends lost 4 bases and 3 bases, in that order; junction bases with no gene match: 4. CDR3 length: 15 residues. The CDR3, as DNA: TGTGCCAGCAGCTCAGGACTAGCGGGATACTACGAGCAGTACTTC. It codes for CASSSGLAGYYEQYF.

This rearrangement joins TRBV19 to TRBJ1-2; no definite D call. Per the germline V gene, CDR1 is LNHDA and CDR2 is SQIVND (reference sequence). Trimming shortened V by 3 bases and J by 4 bases, and 15 bases separated the two germline ends. The CDR3 totals 15 residues. The CDR3 region has the DNA TGTGCCAGTAGTATGGACTCCGTAGGACTCTATGGCTACACCTTC. Protein sequence: CASSMDSVGLYGYTF.

The chain carries TRBV4-2 and TRBJ2-2, with 10 bases that match TRBD1. V shed 2 bases, J shed 0 bases, and the junction held 6 bases outside the gene matches. In germline, CDR1 is LGHNA, CDR2 YNFKEQ. The CDR3 has 18 residues. CDR3 protein: CASSQPTGGASNTGELFF. The CDR3 DNA reads TGTGCCAGCAGCCAACCGACAGGGGGCGCGTCGAACACCGGGGAGCTGTTTTTT.

The rearrangement links TRBV11-2 to TRBJ2-1; D uncertain. This CDR3 is 15 amino acids long. The V end was cut by 2 bases, the J end by 2 bases, with 10 bases between. CDR1 SGHAT and CDR2 FQNNGV come from the germline V gene. The CDR3 nucleotides are TGTGCCAGCAGCTTAAGCGACACGACCTACAATGAGCAGTTCTTC. This encodes CASSLSDTTYNEQFF.

The chain couples TRBV11-3 to TRBJ2-1; weak D call: TRBD1 (6 bases). V lost 5 bases and J 7 bases, leaving 21 bases between the germline ends. Germline values: CDR1 SGHNT, CDR2 YENEEA. This CDR3 spans 16 amino acids. The CDR3 DNA is TGTGCCAGCAGCCCAGGGGCGGCAATCGACGGGAATGAGCAGTTCTTC. Its protein is CASSPGAAIDGNEQFF.

The chain combines TRBV21-1 with TRBJ2-6; no check of the table's D call, TRBD2, against the DNA was made. TRBV21-1 is classified as a pseudogene. There are 18 residues in the CDR3. CDR3 protein: CASSKSSETRSGANVLTF. As DNA, the CDR3 is TGTGCCAGCAGCAAATCAAGCGAGACGAGATCTGGGGCCAACGTCCTGACTTTC.

CDR3 protein: CASSIQVDQPQHF. The CDR3 DNA follows: TGTGCCAGTAGTATTCAGGTGGATCAGCCCCAGCATTTT. This chain connects TRBV19 to TRBJ1-5; no clear D gene. The germline V and J ends were trimmed by 3 bases and 5 bases, with 8 bases remaining between them. The CDR3 is made up of 13 amino acids. CDR1 LNHDA and CDR2 SQIVND come from the germline V gene (reference sequence).

This clone was picked up one time. The chain combines TRBV14 with TRBJ1-4; D is perhaps TRBD1 (6 bases). Trimming cost V 5 bases and J 5 bases, with 9 bases left between them. The CDR3 contains 13 residues. Germline V gives CDR1 SGHDN, CDR2 FVKESK. CDR3 in amino acids: CASSRGSNEKLFF. The CDR3 DNA is TGTGCCAGCAGCAGGGGGTCCAATGAAAAACTGTTTTTT.

The rearrangement links TRBV19 to TRBJ2-7; 9 bases fit TRBD1. J lost 5 bases, V lost 5 bases, and 10 bases had no gene match. The germline CDR1 and CDR2 sequences are LNHDA and SQIVND (reference sequence). This CDR3 contains 15 residues. CDR3 protein: CASSPPGGQGNEQYF. In nucleotides, the CDR3 is TGTGCCAGTAGTCCCCCTGGGGGACAGGGCAACGAGCAGTACTTC.

Only one count was recorded for this clone. The CDR3 coding sequence is TGTGCCACCAGCATTTCCGGGAGGGCCCAATACAATGAGCAGTTCTTC. Its translation: CATSISGRAQYNEQFF. The chain recombines TRBV15 with TRBJ2-1, with 8 bases aligning to TRBD2. The CDR3 sequence is 16 residues long. Germline V gene sequence: CDR1 LNHNV, CDR2 YYDKDF (reference sequence). J lost 4 bases, V lost 4 bases, and 9 bases had no gene match.

To note about this clone: Additional DNA sequences in this sample encode the identical CDR3. The chain employs TRBV18 and TRBJ2-7; D uncertain. Germline V gene lookup returns CDR1 KGHSH and CDR2 LQKENI. Trimming stripped 1 base from V and 2 bases from J, with 9 bases between. This CDR3 has 14 amino acids. The CDR3 protein is CASSPRQDPYEQYF. The CDR3 bases are TGTGCCAGCTCACCACGGCAGGACCCCTACGAGCAGTACTTC.

The chain recombines TRBV7-2 with TRBJ2-3; D might be TRBD1 (5 bases). Trimming stripped 3 bases from V and 2 bases from J, with 9 bases between. CDR3 length: 14 amino acids. CDR1 and CDR2 (germline): SGHTA, FQGNSA. DNA for the CDR3: TGTGCCAGCAGCTTCCAGGGCAACACAGATACGCAGTATTTT. Translated, it gives CASSFQGNTDTQYF.

The chain has TRBV9 and TRBJ1-4; tentatively, D is TRBD1 (6 bases). V lost 3 bases to trimming and J lost 3 bases, with 12 bases between them. The CDR3 extends over 15 amino acids. CDR1 and CDR2 from the germline V gene are SGDLS and YYNGEE. This CDR3 reads CASSAQGKANEKLFF. Written as DNA, the CDR3 is TGTGCCAGCAGCGCCCAGGGGAAAGCTAATGAAAAACTGTTTTTT.